The rows below give T cell receptor beta chains drawn from one sample of a study of T cell responses to AZD1222 COVID-19 vaccine. Using immunoSEQ multiplex PCR, the repertoire was profiled, and TCRdb retains in-frame clones only, with some absent. The sample contains about 140,000 clones, around 93% of which appear only once. Sequencing was performed on peripheral blood, taken on day 0 of AZD1222 vaccination. Receptors originate from an adult in good health. Each CDR3 is given with its conserved first and last residue. Each record gives: D gene, clone size, CDR3 length, J gene, V gene, CDR3 DNA, CDR3 protein. The D gene is left open where the match is weak. Only part of the rows carry a size: once, few, many, or a class if the clone is expanded.

D gene: NA; clone size: NA; CDR3 length: 13; J gene: TRBJ1-3; V gene: TRBV7-9; CDR3 DNA: TGTGCCAGCAGGTATCGATCTGGAAACACCATATATTTT; CDR3 protein: CASRYRSGNTIYF
D gene: NA; clone size: NA; CDR3 length: 16; J gene: TRBJ1-4; V gene: TRBV11-2; CDR3 DNA: TGTGCCAGCAGCCTCGGTTCGGGCAGGGGTAATGAAAAACTGTTTTTT; CDR3 protein: CASSLGSGRGNEKLFF
D gene: TRBD2; clone size: NA; CDR3 length: 16; J gene: TRBJ2-1; V gene: TRBV7-2; CDR3 DNA: TGTGCCAGCAGCTTAGCGTCTAGCGGGGGTAACAATGAGCAGTTCTTC; CDR3 protein: CASSLASSGGNNEQFF
D gene: NA; clone size: few; CDR3 length: 16; J gene: TRBJ2-7; V gene: TRBV19; CDR3 DNA: TGTGCCAGCCAGGGGTCGGGCTTCCGCGACGCCTACGAGCAGTACTTC; CDR3 protein: CASQGSGFRDAYEQYF
D gene: NA; clone size: NA; CDR3 length: 13; J gene: TRBJ1-1; V gene: TRBV5-4; CDR3 DNA: TGTGCCAGCAGCTTCGGAGGGAACACTGAAGCTTTCTTT; CDR3 protein: CASSFGGNTEAFF
D gene: NA; clone size: NA; CDR3 length: 14; J gene: TRBJ1-5; V gene: TRBV3-1/TRBV3-2; CDR3 DNA: TGTGCCAGCAGCCAATCAGGGACCTATCAGCCCCAGCATTTT; CDR3 protein: CASSQSGTYQPQHF
D gene: NA; clone size: few; CDR3 length: 14; J gene: TRBJ2-4; V gene: TRBV19; CDR3 DNA: TGTGCCAGTAGTTTGGGGGCGGCCAAAAACATTCAGTACTTC; CDR3 protein: CASSLGAAKNIQYF
D gene: NA; clone size: NA; CDR3 length: 14; J gene: TRBJ2-7; V gene: TRBV3-1/TRBV3-2; CDR3 DNA: TGTGCCAGCAGCCAAGGACGTCTAACGTACGAGCAGTACTTC; CDR3 protein: CASSQGRLTYEQYF
D gene: NA; clone size: NA; CDR3 length: 14; J gene: TRBJ2-5; V gene: TRBV23-1; CDR3 DNA: TGCGCCAGCAGTCGGGACACAGCACAAGAGACCCAGTACTTC; CDR3 protein: CASSRDTAQETQYF
D gene: NA; clone size: NA; CDR3 length: 13; J gene: TRBJ1-2; V gene: TRBV4-1; CDR3 DNA: TGCGCCAGCAGCCAAGATCAGCTGGGTGGCTACACCTTC; CDR3 protein: CASSQDQLGGYTF
D gene: NA; clone size: NA; CDR3 length: 15; J gene: TRBJ1-4; V gene: TRBV19; CDR3 DNA: TGTGCCAGTAGTATGGACGGTGCAACTAATGAAAAACTGTTTTTT; CDR3 protein: CASSMDGATNEKLFF
D gene: TRBD2; clone size: NA; CDR3 length: 15; J gene: TRBJ2-1; V gene: TRBV18; CDR3 DNA: TGTGCCAGCGCCCCACAGGAGGGAGGGCCCAATGAGCAGTTCTTC; CDR3 protein: CASAPQEGGPNEQFF
D gene: NA; clone size: NA; CDR3 length: 15; J gene: TRBJ1-1; V gene: TRBV5-1; CDR3 DNA: TGCGCCAGCAGCTTGGCTGGGGGCCCCGCCACTGAAGCTTTCTTT; CDR3 protein: CASSLAGGPATEAFF
D gene: NA; clone size: NA; CDR3 length: 14; J gene: TRBJ2-7; V gene: TRBV11-2; CDR3 DNA: TGTGCCAGCAGCTTATATGCAGGGGTCGGTGAGCAGTACTTC; CDR3 protein: CASSLYAGVGEQYF
D gene: NA; clone size: NA; CDR3 length: 14; J gene: TRBJ1-1; V gene: TRBV19; CDR3 DNA: TGTGCCAGTAGTAGCGACAGGTTGAACACTGAAGCTTTCTTT; CDR3 protein: CASSSDRLNTEAFF
D gene: NA; clone size: NA; CDR3 length: 15; J gene: TRBJ2-1; V gene: TRBV7-6; CDR3 DNA: TGTGCCAGCAGCTTCCGCGGGGACTCCTACAATGAGCAGTTCTTC; CDR3 protein: CASSFRGDSYNEQFF
D gene: NA; clone size: NA; CDR3 length: 15; J gene: TRBJ2-7; V gene: TRBV2; CDR3 DNA: TGTGCCAGCAGTGGATCCGGGAGCCCTCCATCCGAGCAGTACTTC; CDR3 protein: CASSGSGSPPSEQYF
D gene: NA; clone size: NA; CDR3 length: 12; J gene: TRBJ1-2; V gene: TRBV6-2/TRBV6-3; CDR3 DNA: TGTGCCAGCAGTCACGGACAGCGCGGCTACACCTTC; CDR3 protein: CASSHGQRGYTF
D gene: TRBD1; clone size: NA; CDR3 length: 15; J gene: TRBJ2-7; V gene: TRBV7-3; CDR3 DNA: TGTGCCAGCAGCCTAGGGACAGGGGTTGGCTACGAGCAGTACTTC; CDR3 protein: CASSLGTGVGYEQYF
D gene: NA; clone size: NA; CDR3 length: 16; J gene: TRBJ2-6; V gene: TRBV4-3; CDR3 DNA: TGCGCCAGCAGCCAAGAGCTCGGGACAGGGGCCAACGTCCTGACTTTC; CDR3 protein: CASSQELGTGANVLTF
D gene: TRBD1; clone size: NA; CDR3 length: 14; J gene: TRBJ1-5; V gene: TRBV7-2; CDR3 DNA: TGTGCCAGCAGCTCCGACAGGGGAAATCAGCCCCAGCATTTT; CDR3 protein: CASSSDRGNQPQHF
D gene: NA; clone size: NA; CDR3 length: 12; J gene: TRBJ2-7; V gene: TRBV3-1/TRBV3-2; CDR3 DNA: TGTGCCAGCAGCCAGAGCGGCTACGAGCAGTACTTC; CDR3 protein: CASSQSGYEQYF
D gene: TRBD2; clone size: NA; CDR3 length: 15; J gene: TRBJ2-3; V gene: TRBV5-4; CDR3 DNA: TGTGCCAGCAGATCGAGCGGGGGCGACACAGATACGCAGTATTTT; CDR3 protein: CASRSSGGDTDTQYF
D gene: NA; clone size: NA; CDR3 length: 14; J gene: TRBJ2-5; V gene: TRBV12-2; CDR3 DNA: TGTGCAAGTCGCTTGATAAGTACCCAAGAGACCCAGTACTTC; CDR3 protein: CASRLISTQETQYF
D gene: NA; clone size: NA; CDR3 length: 15; J gene: TRBJ2-5; V gene: TRBV19; CDR3 DNA: TGTGCCAGTAGTGGAAGGGACAGGCGGGAGGAGACCCAGTACTTC; CDR3 protein: CASSGRDRREETQYF
D gene: TRBD1; clone size: NA; CDR3 length: 16; J gene: TRBJ2-2; V gene: TRBV6-4; CDR3 DNA: TGTGCCAGCAGTGATCGGACAGGGGCCCCCACCGGGGAGCTGTTTTTT; CDR3 protein: CASSDRTGAPTGELFF
D gene: TRBD1; clone size: few; CDR3 length: 14; J gene: TRBJ1-2; V gene: TRBV30; CDR3 DNA: TGTGCCTGGAGTGTGCAGGGGGCGCGGGGTGGCTACACCTTC; CDR3 protein: CAWSVQGARGGYTF
D gene: TRBD2; clone size: NA; CDR3 length: 14; J gene: TRBJ2-5; V gene: TRBV18; CDR3 DNA: TGTGCCAGCTCACCTAGCGGGGGTCAAGAGACCCAGTACTTC; CDR3 protein: CASSPSGGQETQYF
D gene: TRBD2; clone size: once; CDR3 length: 14; J gene: TRBJ2-5; V gene: TRBV7-8; CDR3 DNA: TGTGCCAGCAGCAAAGCGGGGGGCCGAGAGACCCAGTACTTC; CDR3 protein: CASSKAGGRETQYF